What follows is one T cell receptor beta chain and its context. No antigen is known for it. Donors showed nominal health when sampled, although they likely had unrecorded immune exposures. The CDR3 is 14 residues long. Germline-derived CDR1 and CDR2 are SNHLY and FYNNEI. V dropped 3 bases and J dropped 7 bases, with 16 bases sitting between them. Use of 60 Vbeta and 13 Jbeta primers characterized the PCR. Data came from immunoSEQ multiplex PCR; TCRdb stores just in-frame clones and leaves some out. The table shows about 140,000 clones, with approximately 70% occurring only once. This sample stems from a study of cytomegalovirus exposure and HLA in healthy donors. Study-level results: Versus the approximately 670-donor mean, an Asian-associated ancestry cluster reportedly showed fewer N-insertions in a later analysis.

What was sequenced was PBMCs. The clonotype comes from an older woman in good health and CMV-seropositive. The J gene is TRBJ2-7, the V gene TRBV2; D might be TRBD2 (5 bases). The CDR3 loop is CASSEWHSPGEQYF. The DNA of the CDR3 is TGTGCCAGCAGTGAGTGGCATTCCCCGGGGGAGCAGTACTTC.